This TCR beta chain was sequenced during a study of CD8 T cells in Susac syndrome. Reverse transcription used roughly 0.45 to 1 ug RNA and random hexamers. TCRdb processed the immunoSEQ multiplex PCR reads anew with MiXCR; each CDR3 protein has one entry. The sample has over 300,000 distinct CDR3 sequences; around 92% are singletons. Germline assignment: CDR1 SGHRS and CDR2 YFSETQ. This CDR3 spans 15 amino acids. V lost 3 bases to trimming and J lost 5 bases; unmatched junction nucleotides: 7. The source of this sequence is a human donor with multiple sclerosis. The sample consisted of CD4+ T cells from PBMCs. This rearrangement joins TRBV5-1 to TRBJ2-1, with TRBD2 identical over 8 bases. CDR3 coding DNA: TGCGCCAGCAGCTATGTTAGCGGGACGAACAATGAGCAGTTCTTC. Translated: CASSYVSGTNNEQFF.